These 3 T cell receptor beta chains were sequenced from one sample in a study of shared clonotypes between healthy human individuals. Repertoires were generated with immunoSEQ multiplex PCR, while TCRdb's copy carries only in-frame clones and drops some. The sample carries about half a million clones, less than 85% recorded once. The sequencing input was PBMCs. These receptors were obtained from a woman in her thirties or forties in good health. Some clones in this sample may be carry-over from other donors' samples.

CDR3 nucleotide sequence: TGCGCCAGCAGCCAAGGGACTAGCGGGCCCTCCTACGAGCAGTACTTC. Translation: CASSQGTSGPSYEQYF. The chain carries TRBV5-1 and TRBJ2-7; 12 positions agree with TRBD2. Trimming took 4 bases from V and 0 from J; bases not matched to a gene: 5. Germline V gene sequence: CDR1 SGHRS, CDR2 YFSETQ. CDR3 length equals 16 residues.

This clone was counted between two and nine times. The chain couples TRBV28 to TRBJ2-2; TRBD1 might be the D (5 bases). The V gene lost 5 bases and the J gene lost 4 bases, with 17 bases spanning the gap. From germline, CDR1 is MDHEN and CDR2 SYDVKM. CDR3 size: 16 residues. CDR3 sequence: CASSPPQGWGTGELFF. The DNA of the CDR3 is TGTGCCAGCAGTCCCCCCCAGGGATGGGGCACCGGGGAGCTGTTTTTT. Supplemented by reference TRBV28 and TRBJ2-2, the full variable domain reads DVKVTQSSRYLVKRTGEKVFLECVQDMDHENMFWYRQDPGLGLRLIYFSYDVKMKEKGDIPEGYSVSREKKERFSLILESASTNQTSMYLCASSPPQGWGTGELFFGEGSRLTVL.

V and J are TRBV7-9 and TRBJ2-3; 14 bases map to TRBD2. The length of the CDR3 is 16 residues. V lost 6 bases to trimming and J lost 4 bases; unmatched junction nucleotides: 6. Germline V lookup: CDR1 SEHNR, CDR2 FQNEAQ (reference sequence). This CDR3 reads CASRSGTSGSADTQYF. The CDR3 DNA follows: TGTGCCAGCAGGTCCGGGACTAGCGGGAGCGCAGATACGCAGTATTTT.